Shown below are 11 T cell receptor beta chains from a single sample sequenced in a study of cytomegalovirus exposure and HLA in healthy donors. PCR primers comprised 60 Vbeta and 13 Jbeta primers. Sequenced by immunoSEQ multiplex PCR; TCRdb stores in-frame clones only, minus some. Of tens of thousands of clones in the sample, about 75% were seen once. The source material was PBMCs. The receptors come from a man aged 55 to 70 in good health and CMV-seropositive.

This clone was seen a few times. V usage is TRBV2 and J usage is TRBJ2-1; TRBD2 aligns across 10 bases. Germline CDR1 and CDR2: SNHLY and FYNNEI. The CDR3 loop spans 15 amino acids. Trimming took 7 bases from V and 7 from J; bases not matched to a gene: 10. The CDR3 DNA follows: TGTGCCAGCACTAAGGGGACTAGCGAACGGAATGAGCAGTTCTTC. Its translation: CASTKGTSERNEQFF.

This clone was seen once. This sequence joins TRBV30 and TRBJ1-6; TRBD1 matches at 7 bases. This CDR3 is built from 14 residues. V was pared by 2 bases and J by 9 bases, with 7 bases of the junction left unmatched. Germline values: CDR1 GTSNPN, CDR2 SVGIG (reference sequence). CDR3 sequence (DNA): TGTGCCTGGAGTAACGCAGGGGGAGGTTCACCCCTCCACTTT. Its protein product is CAWSNAGGGSPLHF.

J is TRBJ2-3 and V is TRBV4-1; TRBD2 might be the D (6 bases). V lost 6 bases, J lost 2 bases, and 12 bases lay in between. Germline V lookup: CDR1 MGHRA, CDR2 YSYEKL. CDR3 length: 14 amino acids. The CDR3 region has the DNA TGCGCCAGCAGGCCTAGCGTCAACACAGATACGCAGTATTTT. It yields the protein CASRPSVNTDTQYF.

This clone is medium-sized within its sample. The chain carries TRBV6-6 and TRBJ1-1; 7 bases line up with TRBD1. The CDR3 covers 14 residues. Germline CDR1 reads MNHNY; CDR2 reads SVGAGI (reference sequence). The V segment lost 5 bases and the J segment 3 bases; nucleotides outside the gene matches: 6. CDR3 nucleotide sequence: TGTGCCAGCAGTCGGCCGGGACAGCACACTGAAGCTTTCTTT. Translating gives CASSRPGQHTEAFF.

This clone came up a few times. This chain joins TRBV5-1 and TRBJ1-2, with 7 bases that match TRBD1. CDR3 length equals 14 residues. Germline assignment: CDR1 SGHRS and CDR2 YFSETQ. Trimming cost V 4 bases and J 3 bases; bases outside gene matches: 6. The chain's CDR3 is CASSVSGGHYGYTF. The CDR3 bases are TGCGCCAGCAGCGTATCAGGGGGGCACTATGGCTACACCTTC.

The V gene is TRBV6-4, the J gene TRBJ2-1, with D possibly matching TRBD1 (6 bases). V was cut by 5 bases and J by 0 bases, with 11 bases left in between. This CDR3 spans 15 amino acids. Germline values: CDR1 MRHNA, CDR2 SNTAGT. The CDR3 loop reads CASSIEGGSYNEQFF. CDR3 DNA: TGTGCCAGCAGTATTGAAGGGGGCTCCTACAATGAGCAGTTCTTC.

CDR3 amino acids: CASSDPLAESLYEQYF. In nucleotides, the CDR3 is TGTGCCAGCAGCGACCCACTAGCGGAGTCCCTCTACGAGCAGTACTTC. This chain links TRBV21-1 with TRBJ2-7; TRBD2 is taken as the D call from the table, unchecked against the DNA. TRBV21-1 is a pseudogene segment. The CDR3 runs to 16 residues.

The chain uses TRBV6-1 and TRBJ2-6; D perhaps matches TRBD1 (6 bases). The CDR3 extends over 15 amino acids. V was pared by 8 bases and J by 1 base, with 12 bases between. The germline gives CDR1 MNHNS, CDR2 SASEGT. CDR3 bases: TGTGCCAGCGCTGGGGGCAGGTCTGGGGCCAACGTCCTGACTTTC. It is translated as CASAGGRSGANVLTF.

This chain joins TRBV19 and TRBJ2-3; 8 bases align to TRBD1. V was clipped by 5 bases and J by 8 bases; unmatched bases: 18. The CDR3 is 17 amino acids. The germline V gene encodes CDR1 LNHDA and CDR2 SQIVND (reference sequence). This CDR3 reads CASSSRQTGTGPVTQYF. Here the CDR3 DNA reads TGTGCCAGTAGTTCCCGACAAACCGGGACAGGCCCGGTTACGCAGTATTTT.

This chain connects TRBV9 to TRBJ1-3; possibly TRBD1 for D (5 bases). The length of the CDR3 is 16 residues. V was pared by 4 bases and J by 2 bases, with 16 bases between. The germline gives CDR1 SGDLS, CDR2 YYNGEE. The CDR3 loop reads CASSKTGLPTGNTIYF. The DNA for the CDR3 is TGTGCCAGCAGCAAAACAGGTCTACCAACTGGAAACACCATATATTTT.

V gene TRBV13 combines with J gene TRBJ2-1; D is undetermined. CDR1 and CDR2 (germline): PRHDT, FYEKMQ (reference sequence). The CDR3 runs to 16 residues. V lost 2 bases and J 4 bases, leaving 15 bases between the germline ends. This chain's CDR3 is CASSLTEQKVYNEQFF. The CDR3 DNA is TGTGCCAGCAGCTTAACGGAACAGAAAGTATACAATGAGCAGTTCTTC.